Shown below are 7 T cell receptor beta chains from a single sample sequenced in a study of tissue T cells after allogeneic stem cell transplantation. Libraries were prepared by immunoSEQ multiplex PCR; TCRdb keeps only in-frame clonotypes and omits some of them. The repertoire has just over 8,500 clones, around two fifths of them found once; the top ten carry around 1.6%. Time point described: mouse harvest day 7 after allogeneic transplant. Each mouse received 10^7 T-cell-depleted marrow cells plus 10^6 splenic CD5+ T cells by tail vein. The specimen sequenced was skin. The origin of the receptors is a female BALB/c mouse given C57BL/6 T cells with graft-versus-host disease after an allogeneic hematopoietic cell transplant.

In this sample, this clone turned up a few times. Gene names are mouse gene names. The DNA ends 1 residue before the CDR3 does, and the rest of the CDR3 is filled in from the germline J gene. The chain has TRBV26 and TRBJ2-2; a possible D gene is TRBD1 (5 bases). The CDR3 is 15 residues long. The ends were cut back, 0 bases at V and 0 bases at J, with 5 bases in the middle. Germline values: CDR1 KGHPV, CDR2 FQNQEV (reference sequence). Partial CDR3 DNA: TGTGCCAGCAGTCTGTCAGGGGCAAACACCGGGCAGCTCTAC. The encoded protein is CASSLSGANTGQLY. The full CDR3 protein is CASSLSGANTGQLYF.

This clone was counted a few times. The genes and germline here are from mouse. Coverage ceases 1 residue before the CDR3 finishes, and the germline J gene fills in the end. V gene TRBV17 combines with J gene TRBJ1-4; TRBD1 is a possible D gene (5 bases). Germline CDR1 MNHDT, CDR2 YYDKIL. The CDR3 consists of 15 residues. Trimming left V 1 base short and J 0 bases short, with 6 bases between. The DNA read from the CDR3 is TGTGCTAGCAGTAGAGGACAGTTTTCCAACGAAAGATTATTT. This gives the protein CASSRGQFSNERLF. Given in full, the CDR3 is CASSRGQFSNERLFF.

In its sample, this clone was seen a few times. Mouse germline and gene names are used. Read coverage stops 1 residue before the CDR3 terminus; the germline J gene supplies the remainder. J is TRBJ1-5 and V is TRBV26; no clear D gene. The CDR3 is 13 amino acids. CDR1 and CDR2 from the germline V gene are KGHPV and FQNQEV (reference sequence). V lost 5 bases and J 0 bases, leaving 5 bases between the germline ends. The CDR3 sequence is CASSVSNNQAPLF. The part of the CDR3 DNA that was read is TGTGCCAGCAGTGTCTCTAACAACCAGGCTCCGCTT. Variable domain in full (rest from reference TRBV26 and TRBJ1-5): NSKVIQTPRYLVKGQGQKAKMRCIPEKGHPVVFWYQQNKNNEFKFLINFQNQEVLQQIDMTEKRFSAECPSNSPCSLEIQSSEAGDSALYLCASSVSNNQAPLFGEGTRLSVL.

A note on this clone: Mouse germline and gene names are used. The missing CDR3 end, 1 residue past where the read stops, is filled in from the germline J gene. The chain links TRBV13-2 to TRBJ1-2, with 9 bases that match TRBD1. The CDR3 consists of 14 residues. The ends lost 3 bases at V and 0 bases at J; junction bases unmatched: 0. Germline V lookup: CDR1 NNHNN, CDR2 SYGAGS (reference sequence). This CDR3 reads CASGGQGANSDYTF. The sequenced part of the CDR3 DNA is TGTGCCAGCGGTGGACAGGGGGCAAACTCCGACTACACC.

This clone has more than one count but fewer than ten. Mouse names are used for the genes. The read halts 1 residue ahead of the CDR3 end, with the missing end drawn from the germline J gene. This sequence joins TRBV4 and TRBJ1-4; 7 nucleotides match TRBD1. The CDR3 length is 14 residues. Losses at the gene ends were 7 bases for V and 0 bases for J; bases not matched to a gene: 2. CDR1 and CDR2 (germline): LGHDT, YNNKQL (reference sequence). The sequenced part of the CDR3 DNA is TGTGCCAGCACAGGGACAGTTTCCAACGAAAGATTATTT. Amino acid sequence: CASTGTVSNERLF. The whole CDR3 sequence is CASTGTVSNERLFF.

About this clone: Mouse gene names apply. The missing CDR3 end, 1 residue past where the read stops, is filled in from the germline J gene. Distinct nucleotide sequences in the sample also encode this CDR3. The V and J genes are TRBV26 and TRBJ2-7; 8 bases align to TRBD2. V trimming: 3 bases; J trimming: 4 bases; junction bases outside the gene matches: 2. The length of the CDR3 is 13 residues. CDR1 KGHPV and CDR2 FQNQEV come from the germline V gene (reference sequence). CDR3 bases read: TGTGCCAGCAGTCTAGGGGGGGCATATGAACAGTAC. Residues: CASSLGGAYEQY. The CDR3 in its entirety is CASSLGGAYEQYF.

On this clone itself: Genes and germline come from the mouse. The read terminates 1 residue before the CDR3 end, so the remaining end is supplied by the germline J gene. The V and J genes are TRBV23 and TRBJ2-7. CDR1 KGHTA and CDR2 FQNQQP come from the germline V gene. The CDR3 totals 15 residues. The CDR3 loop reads CSSSQSLASSYEQYF. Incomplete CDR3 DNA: TGCTCCAGCAGTCAATCCTTGGCGAGCTCCTATGAACAGTAC. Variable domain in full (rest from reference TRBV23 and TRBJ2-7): DAAVTQKPRYLIKMKGQEAEMKCIPEKGHTAVFWYQQKQSKELKFLIYFQNQQPLDQIDMVKERFSAVCPSSSLCSLGIRTCEAEDSALYLCSSSQSLASSYEQYFGPGTRLTVL.